Listed below are T cell receptor beta chains from one sample, sequenced in a study of cytomegalovirus exposure and HLA in healthy donors. TCRdb's table, derived via immunoSEQ multiplex PCR, lists solely in-frame clones and lacks some. The table has a few hundred thousand clones, 80% to 95% seen once. Sequencing input: PBMCs. Every receptor here comes from a girl aged 2 to 10 in good health and CMV-seronegative. The CDR3 runs from the conserved cysteine through the conserved F or W. The order of the fields is V gene, J gene, CDR3 protein.

>TRBV6-5|TRBJ1-2
CASSYGRGSGYTF
>TRBV19|TRBJ1-6
CASSGQGDSPLHF
>TRBV2|TRBJ2-7
CASGYSGYEQYF
>TRBV9|TRBJ2-3
CASSVEASLRGDTQYF
>TRBV6-1|TRBJ2-5
CASRGLAGGQETQYF
>TRBV15|TRBJ2-2
CATRQGYTGELFF
>TRBV4-2|TRBJ2-5
CASSQGDGPILGGSRETQYF
>TRBV2|TRBJ2-7
CASTGTSGNYEQYF
>TRBV18|TRBJ1-5
CASSPGSGQPQHF
>TRBV18|TRBJ2-3
CASSPIPVDTQYF
>TRBV6-1|-
CASSPLSEQYF
>TRBV4-1|TRBJ2-3
CASSQWARTSGSIDTQYF
>TRBV14|TRBJ1-3
CASSLLETVRNTIYF
>TRBV30|TRBJ1-5
CAWSVRGRNQPQHF
>TRBV6-4|TRBJ2-7
CASSEGQAYEQYF
>TRBV7-6|TRBJ2-1
CASSSFSGEQFF
>TRBV7-9|TRBJ1-4
CASSVLGGTNEKLFF
>TRBV28|TRBJ1-2
CASSSLPTNYGYTF
>TRBV7-8|TRBJ2-3
CASSLVGLAGPTDTQYF
>TRBV27|TRBJ2-7
CASSFWEGQGLREQYF
>TRBV7-8|TRBJ2-3
CASSLDRAGATTDTQYF
>TRBV5-1|TRBJ1-5
CASSLFGGRNQPQHF
>TRBV6-4|TRBJ1-2
CASSDSQVGGYTF
>TRBV29-1|TRBJ1-1
CSVELGGIYTEAFF
>TRBV7-3|TRBJ1-1
CASSSGHSLGENTEAFF
>TRBV11-2|TRBJ2-5
CASSPRGGKQETQYF
>TRBV11-2|TRBJ1-2
CASSQTGWKGYTF
>TRBV27|TRBJ2-7
CASSPRTGESFFSYEQYF
>TRBV6-5|TRBJ2-7
CASSFPQANEQYF
>TRBV30|TRBJ2-2
CAWSVSKTSNTGELFF
>TRBV13|TRBJ2-2
CASSPHSEVNTGELFF
>TRBV5-1|TRBJ1-1
CASSFFAESEAFF
>TRBV2|TRBJ2-7
CASSQEPWEQYF
>TRBV7-6|TRBJ1-2
CASSLLQGPVSHYGYTF
>TRBV6-5|TRBJ2-3
CASRTGGTDTQYF
>TRBV30|TRBJ1-2
CAWGRSGTAYGYTF
>TRBV6-5|TRBJ2-2
CASSYSKTSGGGELFF
>TRBV13|TRBJ2-7
CASSQRAGGTYEQYF
>TRBV6-1|TRBJ2-7
CASRWTNEQYF
>TRBV2|TRBJ1-1
CASRNEIMNTEAFF
>TRBV18|TRBJ2-1
CASSPPEAYNEQFF
>TRBV7-9|TRBJ2-1
CASSWGGLAGTYNEQFF
>TRBV11-3|TRBJ2-5
CASSFSGVETQYF
>TRBV7-9|TRBJ1-1
CASSSITGGPWRTEAFF
>TRBV7-9|TRBJ1-5
CASSLAGQGGNQPQHF
>TRBV5-4|TRBJ1-6
CASSSGGTGDSPLHF
>TRBV29-1|TRBJ1-3
CSVPDRADGNTIYF
>TRBV6-4|TRBJ2-3
CASSARTSGSTDTQYF
>TRBV18|TRBJ1-5
CASSQTGDNQPQHF
>TRBV10-1|-
CASSDRHEQYF
>TRBV7-2|TRBJ1-2
CASSSTGVLFGYTF
>TRBV9|TRBJ2-3
CASSAAGTSGTDTQYF
>TRBV5-6|TRBJ2-7
CASSSRTGTILKYEQYF